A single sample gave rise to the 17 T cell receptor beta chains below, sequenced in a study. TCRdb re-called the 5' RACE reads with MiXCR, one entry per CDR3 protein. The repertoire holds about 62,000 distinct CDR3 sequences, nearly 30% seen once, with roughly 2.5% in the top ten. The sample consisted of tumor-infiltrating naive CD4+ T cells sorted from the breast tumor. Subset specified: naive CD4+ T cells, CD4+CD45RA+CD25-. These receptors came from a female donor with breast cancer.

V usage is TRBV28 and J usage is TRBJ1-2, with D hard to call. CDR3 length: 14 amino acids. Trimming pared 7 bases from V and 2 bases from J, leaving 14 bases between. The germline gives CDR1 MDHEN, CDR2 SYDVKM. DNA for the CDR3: TGTGCCAGCACCCAAGGGAGCTTGAACTATGGCTACACCTTC. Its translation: CASTQGSLNYGYTF.

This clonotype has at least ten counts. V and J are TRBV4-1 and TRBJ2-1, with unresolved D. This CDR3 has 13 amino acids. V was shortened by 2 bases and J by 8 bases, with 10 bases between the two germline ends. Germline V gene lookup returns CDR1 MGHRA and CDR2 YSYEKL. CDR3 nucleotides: TGCGCCAGCAGCCAATTGGGTGGGGATGAGCAGTTCTTC. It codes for CASSQLGGDEQFF.

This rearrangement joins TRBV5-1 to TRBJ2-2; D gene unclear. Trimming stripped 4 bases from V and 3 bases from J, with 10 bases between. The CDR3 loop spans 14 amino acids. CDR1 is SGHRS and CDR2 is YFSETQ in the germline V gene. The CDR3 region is CASSGSQYTGELFF. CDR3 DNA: TGCGCCAGCAGCGGATCACAGTACACCGGGGAGCTGTTTTTT.

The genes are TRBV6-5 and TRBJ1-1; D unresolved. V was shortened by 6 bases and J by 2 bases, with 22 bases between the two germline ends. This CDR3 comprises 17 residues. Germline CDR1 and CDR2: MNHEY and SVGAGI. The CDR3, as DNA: TGTGCCAGCAGGACTCAGACACTCCAAACTTCTAACACTGAAGCTTTCTTT. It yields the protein CASRTQTLQTSNTEAFF.

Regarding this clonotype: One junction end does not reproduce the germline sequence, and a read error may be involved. For the CDR3, the DNA is TGTGCCGCCAGTGAGAAGAGGAAAACCACAGATACGCAGTATTTT. Translating it yields CAASEKRKTTDTQYF. The V call is TRBV24-1, the J call TRBJ2-3, with D unclear. This CDR3 contains 15 residues. CDR1 KGHDR and CDR2 SFDVKD come from the germline V gene.

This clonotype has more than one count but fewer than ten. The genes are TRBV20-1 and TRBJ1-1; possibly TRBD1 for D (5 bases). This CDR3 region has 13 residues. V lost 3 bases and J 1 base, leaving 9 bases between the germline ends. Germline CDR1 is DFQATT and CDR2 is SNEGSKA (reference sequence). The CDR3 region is CSASDGGNTEAFF. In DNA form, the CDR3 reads TGCAGTGCTAGTGATGGGGGGAACACTGAAGCTTTCTTT.

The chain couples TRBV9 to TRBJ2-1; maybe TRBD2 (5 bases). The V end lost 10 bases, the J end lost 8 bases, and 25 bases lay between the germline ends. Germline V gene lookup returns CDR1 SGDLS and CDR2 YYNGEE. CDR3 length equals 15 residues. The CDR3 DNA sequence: TGTGCCGGCACCTTCGGCCTTGGGAGTGGAGATGAGCAGTTCTTC. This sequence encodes CAGTFGLGSGDEQFF. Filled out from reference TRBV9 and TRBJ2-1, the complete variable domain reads DSGVTQTPKHLITATGQRVTLRCSPRSGDLSVYWYQQSLDQGLQFLIQYYNGEERAKGNILERFSAQQFPDLHSELNLSSLELGDSALYFCAGTFGLGSGDEQFFGPGTRLTVL.

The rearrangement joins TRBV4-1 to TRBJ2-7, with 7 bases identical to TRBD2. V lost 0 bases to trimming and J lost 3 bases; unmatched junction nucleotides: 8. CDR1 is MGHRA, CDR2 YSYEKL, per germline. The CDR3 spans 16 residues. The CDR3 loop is CASSQDWTGTIYEQYF. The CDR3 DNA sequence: TGCGCCAGCAGCCAAGATTGGACCGGGACTATCTACGAGCAGTACTTC.

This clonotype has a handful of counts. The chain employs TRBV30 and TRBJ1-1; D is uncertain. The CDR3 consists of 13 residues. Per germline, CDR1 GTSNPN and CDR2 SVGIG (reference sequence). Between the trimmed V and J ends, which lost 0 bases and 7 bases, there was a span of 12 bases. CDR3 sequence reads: CAWSVEVYSEAFF. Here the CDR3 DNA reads TGTGCCTGGAGTGTTGAGGTTTATAGTGAAGCTTTCTTT.

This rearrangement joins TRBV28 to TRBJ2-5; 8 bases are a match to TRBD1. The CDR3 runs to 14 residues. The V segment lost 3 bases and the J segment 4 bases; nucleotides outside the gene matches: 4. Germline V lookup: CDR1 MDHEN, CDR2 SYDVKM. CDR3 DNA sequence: TGTGCCAGCAGTTTCCCGGGGACAGGAGAGACCCAGTACTTC. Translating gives CASSFPGTGETQYF.

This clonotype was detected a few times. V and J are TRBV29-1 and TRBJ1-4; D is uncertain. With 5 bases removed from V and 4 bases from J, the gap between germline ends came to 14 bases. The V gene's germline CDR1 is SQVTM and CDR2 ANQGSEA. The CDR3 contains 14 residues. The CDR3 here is CSVRTDWDNEKLFF. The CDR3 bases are TGCAGCGTTAGAACGGACTGGGATAATGAAAAACTGTTTTTT.

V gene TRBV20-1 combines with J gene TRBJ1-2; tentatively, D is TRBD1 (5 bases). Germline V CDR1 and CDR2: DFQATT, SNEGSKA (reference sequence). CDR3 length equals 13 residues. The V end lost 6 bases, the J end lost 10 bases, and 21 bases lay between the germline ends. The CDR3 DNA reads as TGCAGTGCCCCCAGGGCTGATCGAATCGTCTACACCTTC. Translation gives CSAPRADRIVYTF.

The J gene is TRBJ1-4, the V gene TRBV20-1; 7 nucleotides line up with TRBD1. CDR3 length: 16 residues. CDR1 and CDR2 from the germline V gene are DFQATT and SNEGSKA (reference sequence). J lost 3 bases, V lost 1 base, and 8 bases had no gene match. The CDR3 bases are TGCAGTGCTAGAGCTACCCACAGGGGCCCTAATGAAAAACTGTTTTTT. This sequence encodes CSARATHRGPNEKLFF.

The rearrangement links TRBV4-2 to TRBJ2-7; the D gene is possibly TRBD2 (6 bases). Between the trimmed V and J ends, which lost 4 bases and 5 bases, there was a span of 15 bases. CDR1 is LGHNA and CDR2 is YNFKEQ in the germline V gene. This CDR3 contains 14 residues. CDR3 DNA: TGTGCCAGCAGCCGGGACTTCGGCAGCAACGAGCAGTACTTC. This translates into CASSRDFGSNEQYF.

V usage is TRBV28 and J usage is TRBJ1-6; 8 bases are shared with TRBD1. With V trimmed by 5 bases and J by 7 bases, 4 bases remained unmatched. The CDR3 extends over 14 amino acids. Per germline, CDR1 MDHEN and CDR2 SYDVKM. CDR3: CASSPGGQNSPLHF. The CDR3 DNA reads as TGTGCCAGCAGTCCAGGGGGCCAGAATTCACCCCTCCACTTT.

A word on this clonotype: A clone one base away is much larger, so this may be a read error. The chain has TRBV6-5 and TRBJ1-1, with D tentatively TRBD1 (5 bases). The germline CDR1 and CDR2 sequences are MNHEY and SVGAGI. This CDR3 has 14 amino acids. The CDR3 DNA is TGTACCAGCGTCAGGGACCCGGGGTACACTGAAGCTTTCTTT. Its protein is CTSVRDPGYTEAFF.

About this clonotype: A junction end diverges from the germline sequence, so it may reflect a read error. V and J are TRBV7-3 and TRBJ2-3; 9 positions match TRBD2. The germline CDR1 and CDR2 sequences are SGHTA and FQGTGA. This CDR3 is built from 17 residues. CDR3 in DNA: TGTGCCAGCAGCTTAACTAGCGGGGGAGAAAGCACAGATACGCGGTATTTT. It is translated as CASSLTSGGESTDTRYF.